These 32 T cell receptor beta chains originate from one sample sequenced in a study of cytomegalovirus exposure and HLA in healthy donors. Primers included in the PCR were 60 Vbeta and 13 Jbeta primers. Sequenced by immunoSEQ multiplex PCR; TCRdb stores in-frame clones only, minus some. The repertoire includes about 120,000 clones, less than 90% of them detected once, and 20% sits in the top ten. Specimen: PBMCs. These TCRs come from a young man in good health and CMV-seropositive.

V gene TRBV7-9 combines with J gene TRBJ1-1; D gene unclear. Germline CDR1 and CDR2: SEHNR and FQNEAQ (reference sequence). V shed 1 base and J shed 1 base, with 7 bases lying between them. This CDR3 spans 14 amino acids. CDR3 DNA: TGTGCCAGCAGCTTAGTCGGGGAGAACACTGAAGCTTTCTTT. Translation gives CASSLVGENTEAFF.

The CDR3: CASSLSQGTQPQHF. As DNA, the CDR3 is TGTGCCAGCAGCTTATCTCAGGGGACACAGCCCCAGCATTTT. The V gene is TRBV7-9, the J gene TRBJ1-5; D is possibly TRBD1 (6 bases). The germline V and J ends were trimmed by 2 bases and 7 bases, with 12 bases remaining between them. The CDR3 loop spans 14 amino acids. Germline loops: CDR1 SEHNR, CDR2 FQNEAQ (reference sequence).

V and J are TRBV19 and TRBJ2-3; D possibly corresponds to TRBD2 (6 bases). The CDR3 runs to 16 residues. Trimming stripped 4 bases from V and 2 bases from J, with 16 bases between. Germline CDR1 is LNHDA and CDR2 is SQIVND (reference sequence). CDR3 nucleotides: TGTGCCAGTAGTAGCCCCTCAGCGGGCCCCACAGATACGCAGTATTTT. Encoded protein: CASSSPSAGPTDTQYF. Variable domain in full (rest from reference TRBV19 and TRBJ2-3): DGGITQSPKYLFRKEGQNVTLSCEQNLNHDAMYWYRQDPGQGLRLIYYSQIVNDFQKGDIAEGYSVSREKKESFPLTVTSAQKNPTAFYLCASSSPSAGPTDTQYFGPGTRLTVL.

This clone was observed a single time. The rearrangement uses TRBV7-2 and TRBJ2-3; weak D call: TRBD1 (5 bases). CDR1 is SGHTA, CDR2 FQGNSA, per germline. Trimming cost V 0 bases and J 3 bases, with 13 bases left between them. The CDR3 contains 16 residues. CDR3 sequence: CASSLATPKGTDTQYF. The CDR3 nucleotides read TGTGCCAGCAGCTTAGCGACACCAAAGGGGACAGATACGCAGTATTTT.

The chain has TRBV6-5 and TRBJ2-1; the match to TRBD2 covers 9 bases. This CDR3 has 15 amino acids. V shed 7 bases and J 1 base; nucleotides not matched to a gene: 5. CDR1 MNHEY and CDR2 SVGAGI come from the germline V gene. Written as DNA, the CDR3 is TGTGCCAGCATGGGCGGGGGGGCATCCTACAATGAGCAGTTCTTC. This sequence encodes CASMGGGASYNEQFF.

The rearrangement joins TRBV28 to TRBJ2-7; D might be TRBD2 (5 bases). Trimming stripped 3 bases from V and 6 bases from J, with 6 bases between. CDR1 is MDHEN, CDR2 SYDVKM, per germline. CDR3 length equals 11 residues. The CDR3 loop is CASSLGSEQYF. CDR3 DNA sequence: TGTGCCAGCAGTTTGGGGAGCGAGCAGTACTTC.

The rearrangement uses TRBV19 and TRBJ2-1; 9 bases align to TRBD2. The V and J ends lost 1 base and 7 bases, in that order; junction bases with no gene match: 5. The germline V gene has CDR1 LNHDA and CDR2 SQIVND (reference sequence). This CDR3 is built from 15 residues. Here the CDR3 DNA reads TGTGCCAGTAGTATAGGGCGGGGGGGCCGGAATGAGCAGTTCTTC. Its translation: CASSIGRGGRNEQFF. Combining the CDR3 with reference TRBV19 and TRBJ2-1 gives the whole variable domain DGGITQSPKYLFRKEGQNVTLSCEQNLNHDAMYWYRQDPGQGLRLIYYSQIVNDFQKGDIAEGYSVSREKKESFPLTVTSAQKNPTAFYLCASSIGRGGRNEQFFGPGTRLTVL.

This chain links TRBV13 with TRBJ2-1, with 11 positions matching TRBD2. The CDR3 is 15 amino acids. The germline V gene encodes CDR1 PRHDT and CDR2 FYEKMQ (reference sequence). V shed 5 bases and J 5 bases; nucleotides not matched to a gene: 5. The CDR3 reads CASSLGTSGNNEQFF. The CDR3 nucleotides are TGTGCCAGCAGCCTCGGGACTAGCGGAAACAATGAGCAGTTCTTC.

The J gene is TRBJ2-7, the V gene TRBV4-2; perhaps TRBD1 as D (5 bases). V was pared by 2 bases and J by 4 bases, with 15 bases between. This CDR3 comprises 15 residues. Germline V gives CDR1 LGHNA, CDR2 YNFKEQ. CDR3 DNA: TGTGCCAGCAGCCAAAGTCCGGACACCTCGTACGAGCAGTACTTC. As protein: CASSQSPDTSYEQYF.

The chain employs TRBV2 and TRBJ2-7; 12 bases match TRBD1. V trimming: 4 bases; J trimming: 3 bases; junction bases outside the gene matches: 4. There are 15 residues in the CDR3. CDR1 and CDR2 (germline): SNHLY, FYNNEI. CDR3 in amino acids: CASSGGQGALYEQYF. CDR3 nucleotide sequence: TGTGCCAGCAGTGGGGGACAGGGGGCTCTCTACGAGCAGTACTTC.

The rearrangement joins TRBV6-5 to TRBJ2-1; 9 nucleotides agree with TRBD1. From germline, CDR1 is MNHEY and CDR2 SVGAGI. The ends lost 7 bases at V and 2 bases at J; junction bases unmatched: 3. This CDR3 spans 14 amino acids. CDR3 coding DNA: TGTGCCAGCACCACAGGGGGCACCTACAATGAGCAGTTCTTC. This encodes CASTTGGTYNEQFF.

The chain uses TRBV28 and TRBJ1-3, with a tentative D call TRBD1 (6 bases). V lost 6 bases and J 3 bases, leaving 15 bases between the germline ends. Germline lookup yields CDR1 MDHEN and CDR2 SYDVKM. The CDR3 runs 15 residues. The CDR3, as DNA: TGTGCCAGCAGCTCAGCAGGGGCTGGTGGAAACACCATATATTTT. It translates to CASSSAGAGGNTIYF. Based on the CDR3 plus reference TRBV28 and TRBJ1-3, the full variable domain is DVKVTQSSRYLVKRTGEKVFLECVQDMDHENMFWYRQDPGLGLRLIYFSYDVKMKEKGDIPEGYSVSREKKERFSLILESASTNQTSMYLCASSSAGAGGNTIYFGEGSWLTVV.

The chain carries TRBV27 and TRBJ2-2; 8 nucleotides agree with TRBD2. Per germline, CDR1 MNHEY and CDR2 SMNVEV (reference sequence). J was trimmed by 4 bases and V by 5 bases; bases with no gene match: 3. This CDR3 region has 14 residues. The CDR3 loop reads CASSRGGATGELFF. CDR3 in DNA: TGTGCCAGCAGTCGGGGGGGGGCCACCGGGGAGCTGTTTTTT.

The CDR3 here is CASSKGQGSGNEQFF. The CDR3 bases are TGTGCCAGCAGCAAGGGACAGGGTAGTGGGAATGAGCAGTTCTTC. V is TRBV16 and J is TRBJ2-1; TRBD1 agrees at 9 bases. CDR1 is KGHSY and CDR2 is FQNENV in the germline V gene. Trimming removed 5 bases from V and 7 bases from J; junction bases left unmatched: 9. This CDR3 is 15 amino acids long.

This rearrangement joins TRBV19 to TRBJ2-4; 11 bases agree with TRBD2. The CDR3 is 17 amino acids. V was pared by 4 bases and J by 1 base, with 6 bases of the junction left unmatched. Germline assignment: CDR1 LNHDA and CDR2 SQIVND (reference sequence). The CDR3 reads CASSTFSGGAAKNIQYF. The CDR3 coding sequence is TGTGCCAGTAGTACCTTTAGCGGGGGGGCGGCCAAAAACATTCAGTACTTC.

This chain links TRBV11-2 with TRBJ2-3; the match to TRBD2 covers 7 bases. Germline CDR1 and CDR2: SGHAT and FQNNGV. Trimming at V came to 4 bases and at J to 6 bases, leaving 13 bases not matched to a gene. This CDR3 is built from 16 residues. CDR3 sequence reads: CASSSGLGGGWDTQYF. CDR3 in DNA: TGTGCCAGCAGCTCGGGCCTGGGCGGGGGTTGGGATACGCAGTATTTT.

The chain combines TRBV18 with TRBJ1-4; D gene ambiguous. V was shortened by 6 bases and J by 8 bases, with 13 bases between the two germline ends. Germline-derived CDR1 and CDR2 are KGHSH and LQKENI. The CDR3 runs 13 residues. The CDR3 loop reads CASSRKDWEKLFF. The CDR3 DNA reads as TGTGCCAGCTCGAGAAAAGATTGGGAAAAACTGTTTTTT.

The genes are TRBV5-6 and TRBJ2-1; 7 bases fit TRBD2. The CDR3 consists of 15 residues. With V trimmed by 4 bases and J by 2 bases, 6 bases remained unmatched. Germline CDR1 is SGHDT and CDR2 is YYEEEE. The CDR3 loop reads CASSGGGETYNEQFF. Written as DNA, the CDR3 is TGTGCCAGCAGCGGCGGGGGAGAGACCTACAATGAGCAGTTCTTC.

This sequence joins TRBV19 and TRBJ2-3, with D uncertain. The V gene's germline CDR1 is LNHDA and CDR2 SQIVND (reference sequence). With 1 base removed from V and 1 base from J, the gap between germline ends came to 12 bases. The CDR3 loop spans 16 amino acids. CDR3 residues: CASSIGSGYGTDTQYF. The CDR3 DNA is TGTGCCAGTAGTATAGGGTCCGGGTACGGCACAGATACGCAGTATTTT.

The V and J genes are TRBV4-2 and TRBJ2-3, with D possibly being TRBD2 (6 bases). V was cut by 0 bases and J by 2 bases, with 9 bases left in between. In germline, CDR1 is LGHNA, CDR2 YNFKEQ. The CDR3 sequence is 15 residues long. CDR3 DNA sequence: TGTGCCAGCAGCCAAGAGGGGACTTCCACAGATACGCAGTATTTT. It codes for CASSQEGTSTDTQYF.

The chain combines TRBV11-3 with TRBJ2-5, with no clear D. The CDR3 loop spans 13 amino acids. V shed 4 bases and J shed 4 bases, with 10 bases lying between them. Germline loops: CDR1 SGHNT, CDR2 YENEEA. DNA for the CDR3: TGTGCCAGCAGCTCCACTCTGTTAGAGACCCAGTACTTC. This translates into CASSSTLLETQYF.

The chain couples TRBV2 to TRBJ1-1, with D perhaps TRBD1 (5 bases). Trimming left V 7 bases short and J 3 bases short, with 12 bases between. CDR1 and CDR2 from the germline V gene are SNHLY and FYNNEI. There are 13 residues in the CDR3. The CDR3 DNA sequence: TGTGCCAGCACAAGGGGCGCCTACACTGAAGCTTTCTTT. Translating gives CASTRGAYTEAFF.

The chain recombines TRBV2 with TRBJ2-2; D gene uncertain. This CDR3 has 12 residues. The V end was cut by 8 bases, the J end by 7 bases, with 11 bases between. Germline values: CDR1 SNHLY, CDR2 FYNNEI. CDR3 nucleotide sequence: TGTGCCAGCTCTGGGCCGAGCGGGGAGCTGTTTTTT. Translated: CASSGPSGELFF.

This chain connects TRBV27 to TRBJ2-7; no reliable D call. CDR3 size: 14 residues. V shed 5 bases and J shed 4 bases, with 15 bases lying between them. Germline V gene data show CDR1 as MNHEY and CDR2 as SMNVEV (reference sequence). The CDR3 region has the DNA TGTGCCAGCAGTCCGATCGGCTTCGGGTACGAGCAGTACTTC. Its protein product is CASSPIGFGYEQYF.

The sample holds one count of this clone. The genes are TRBV27 and TRBJ1-2; D might be TRBD1 (5 bases). Germline-derived CDR1 and CDR2 are MNHEY and SMNVEV (reference sequence). V was trimmed by 8 bases and J by 3 bases, leaving 19 bases between them. The CDR3 is 15 residues long. The CDR3 DNA follows: TGTGCCAGCCTGGGGGGGGACCCAGCTCACTATGGCTACACCTTC. Its protein is CASLGGDPAHYGYTF.

This clone was seen a few times. V usage is TRBV6-6 and J usage is TRBJ2-7, with 10 bases that match TRBD1. Germline assignment: CDR1 MNHNY and CDR2 SVGAGI (reference sequence). Trimming took 5 bases from V and 5 from J; bases not matched to a gene: 9. This CDR3 has 15 residues. This CDR3 is CASSSRDRGANEQYF. The CDR3 nucleotides are TGTGCCAGCAGTAGTCGGGACAGGGGAGCGAACGAGCAGTACTTC.

This clone occurred once. V is TRBV10-2 and J is TRBJ2-7; possibly TRBD1 for D (6 bases). Germline loops: CDR1 WSHSY, CDR2 SAAADI. The V end was cut by 3 bases, the J end by 2 bases, with 14 bases between. This CDR3 contains 15 residues. CDR3 sequence reads: CASSDTRDTAYEQYF. In nucleotides, the CDR3 is TGCGCCAGCAGTGACACCCGGGACACAGCCTACGAGCAGTACTTC.

The genes are TRBV18 and TRBJ2-1; maybe TRBD2 (6 bases). Trimming pared 3 bases from V and 7 bases from J, leaving 16 bases between. The CDR3 runs 15 residues. From germline, CDR1 is KGHSH and CDR2 LQKENI. The CDR3 DNA follows: TGTGCCAGCTCACCGAGACTAGGCCAGAGGAATGAGCAGTTCTTC. Residues: CASSPRLGQRNEQFF.

The chain employs TRBV18 and TRBJ2-1, with 7 bases that match TRBD2. This CDR3 is built from 15 residues. Germline CDR1 reads KGHSH; CDR2 reads LQKENI. The V gene end was trimmed by 0 bases and the J gene end by 5 bases; junction bases not matched to a gene: 4. DNA of the CDR3: TGTGCCAGCTCACCACCCCCGGGGAGGGACAATGAGCAGTTCTTC. Translated: CASSPPPGRDNEQFF.

V usage is TRBV28 and J usage is TRBJ1-2; D uncertain. The V and J ends lost 7 bases and 6 bases respectively, with 15 bases between them. The CDR3 totals 13 residues. Germline values: CDR1 MDHEN, CDR2 SYDVKM. The CDR3 DNA sequence: TGTGCCAGCATCCCGGGAGGGAAGGATGGCTACACCTTC. Its translation is CASIPGGKDGYTF.

The J gene is TRBJ2-1, the V gene TRBV9, with D perhaps TRBD2 (5 bases). The ends were cut back, 0 bases at V and 4 bases at J, with 11 bases in the middle. Per the germline V gene, CDR1 is SGDLS and CDR2 is YYNGEE. This CDR3 is 15 amino acids long. The CDR3 nucleotides read TGTGCCAGCAGCGTAGGTCTAGCAGTTTACAATGAGCAGTTCTTC. This encodes CASSVGLAVYNEQFF.

The genes are TRBV5-1 and TRBJ2-2, with a possible D match to TRBD2 (6 bases). This CDR3 spans 16 amino acids. CDR1 SGHRS and CDR2 YFSETQ come from the germline V gene. Trimming removed 4 bases at V and 6 bases at J, with 19 bases between. The CDR3 protein is CASSTHRGEAPGELFF. The DNA of the CDR3 is TGCGCCAGCAGCACCCACCGCGGGGAAGCACCCGGGGAGCTGTTTTTT.